This is a list of T cell receptor beta chains from one sample in a study of blood T cell repertoires in COVID-19. The protocol was immunoSEQ multiplex PCR, while the TCRdb copy is restricted to in-frame clones and leaves out a portion. The table lists approximately 250,000 clones, approximately 84% of them singletons. The source material was peripheral blood. The receptors were gathered from a human donor in a cohort sampled during active COVID-19. Both conserved end residues are part of each CDR3. The D gene is left open where the match is weak.

j_call: TRBJ1-1
d_call: .
v_call: TRBV5-4
cdr3_nt: TGTGCCAGCAGCTTGTGGCAGGGAATTGGCACTGAAGCTTTCTTT
cdr3_aa: CASSLWQGIGTEAFF

j_call: TRBJ2-1
d_call: .
v_call: TRBV6-4
cdr3_nt: TGTGCCAGCAGCGCTACTCAGGGGAGCTCCTACAATGAGCAGTTCTTC
cdr3_aa: CASSATQGSSYNEQFF

j_call: TRBJ2-5
d_call: TRBD2
v_call: TRBV5-1
cdr3_nt: TGCGCCAGCAGTCGTACCCGGACTAGCGGGGAAGAGACCCAGTACTTC
cdr3_aa: CASSRTRTSGEETQYF

j_call: TRBJ2-1
d_call: TRBD2
v_call: TRBV27
cdr3_nt: TGTGCCAGCAGTTTCGACCGGACTAGCGGGGCCTACAATGAGCAGTTCTTC
cdr3_aa: CASSFDRTSGAYNEQFF

j_call: TRBJ2-7
d_call: .
v_call: TRBV27
cdr3_nt: TGTGCCAGCAGTTTAGCAGGATACGAGCAGTACTTC
cdr3_aa: CASSLAGYEQYF

j_call: TRBJ2-7
d_call: .
v_call: TRBV3-1/TRBV3-2
cdr3_nt: TGTGCCAGCAGCCATCCGAGCCAGGTGACCTACGAGCAGTACTTC
cdr3_aa: CASSHPSQVTYEQYF

j_call: TRBJ2-2
d_call: TRBD1
v_call: TRBV18
cdr3_nt: TGTGCCAGCTCACCCGACAGGGTCGGGGCCGGGGAGCTGTTTTTT
cdr3_aa: CASSPDRVGAGELFF

j_call: TRBJ2-1
d_call: TRBD2
v_call: TRBV3-1/TRBV3-2
cdr3_nt: TGTGCCAGCAGCCAGGTGGGCGGGAGAGGGGTACCCAATGAGCAGTTCTTC
cdr3_aa: CASSQVGGRGVPNEQFF

j_call: TRBJ2-7
d_call: .
v_call: TRBV6-5
cdr3_nt: TGTGCCAGCAGGGTAACAGGGATCGACGAGCAGTACTTC
cdr3_aa: CASRVTGIDEQYF

j_call: TRBJ2-3
d_call: .
v_call: TRBV7-9
cdr3_nt: TGTGCCAGCAGCCCCCGGCAGGGGTTCACAGATACGCAGTATTTT
cdr3_aa: CASSPRQGFTDTQYF

j_call: TRBJ2-1
d_call: TRBD2
v_call: TRBV4-2
cdr3_nt: TGTGCCAGCAGCCTGGGGTTAGCGGGGGGTTACAATGAGCAGTTCTTC
cdr3_aa: CASSLGLAGGYNEQFF

j_call: TRBJ2-7
d_call: .
v_call: TRBV7-2
cdr3_nt: TGTGCCAGCAGCACAACCAGGGGATCCTACGAGCAGTACTTC
cdr3_aa: CASSTTRGSYEQYF